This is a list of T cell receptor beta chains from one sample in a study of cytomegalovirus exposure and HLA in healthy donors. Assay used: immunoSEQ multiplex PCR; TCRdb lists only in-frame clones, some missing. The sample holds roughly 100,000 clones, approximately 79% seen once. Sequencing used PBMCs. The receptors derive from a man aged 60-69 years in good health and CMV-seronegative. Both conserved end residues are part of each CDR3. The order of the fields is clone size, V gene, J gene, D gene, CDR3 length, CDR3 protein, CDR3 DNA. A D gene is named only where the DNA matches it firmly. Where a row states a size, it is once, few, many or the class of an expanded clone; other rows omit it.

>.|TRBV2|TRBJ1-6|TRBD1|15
CASSTQGALNSPLHF
TGTGCCAGCAGCACCCAGGGGGCGCTTAATTCACCCCTCCACTTT
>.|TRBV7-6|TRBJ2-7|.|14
CASSLEGNSYEQYF
TGTGCCAGCAGCTTAGAGGGGAACAGCTACGAGCAGTACTTC
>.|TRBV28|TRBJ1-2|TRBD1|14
CASSSGQGARGYTF
TGTGCCAGCAGTTCGGGACAGGGGGCGCGTGGCTACACCTTC
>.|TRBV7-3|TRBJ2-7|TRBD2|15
CASSESGGGPYEQYF
TGTGCCAGCAGCGAGAGCGGGGGGGGTCCCTACGAGCAGTACTTC
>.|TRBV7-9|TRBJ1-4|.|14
CASSLDGQWEKLFF
TGTGCCAGCAGCTTAGACGGACAGTGGGAAAAACTGTTTTTT
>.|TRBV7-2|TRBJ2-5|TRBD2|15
CASSFLAGAQETQYF
TGTGCCAGCAGCTTTTTAGCGGGGGCCCAAGAGACCCAGTACTTC
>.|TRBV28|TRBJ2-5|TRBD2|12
CASSGGGETQYF
TGTGCCAGCAGCGGGGGGGGAGAGACCCAGTACTTC
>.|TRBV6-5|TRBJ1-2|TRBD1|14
CASSPTQGGGGYTF
TGTGCCAGCAGTCCCACACAGGGGGGAGGCGGCTACACCTTC
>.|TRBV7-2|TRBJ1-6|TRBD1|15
CASKGQSSYNSPLHF
TGTGCCAGCAAGGGACAGAGCTCCTATAATTCACCCCTCCACTTT
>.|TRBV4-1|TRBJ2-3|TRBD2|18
CASSQSGGLLAGKDTQYF
TGCGCCAGCAGCCAATCGGGAGGGTTACTAGCGGGGAAAGATACGCAGTATTTT
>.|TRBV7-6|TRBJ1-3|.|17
CASSYHLPGQSGNTIYF
TGTGCCAGCAGCTATCATTTACCGGGACAATCCGGAAACACCATATATTTT
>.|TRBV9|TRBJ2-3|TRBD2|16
CASSAHGGARTDTQYF
TGTGCCAGCAGCGCCCACGGGGGGGCCCGGACAGATACGCAGTATTTT
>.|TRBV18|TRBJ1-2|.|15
CASSPPDRSNYGYTF
TGTGCCAGCTCACCCCCCGACAGATCTAACTATGGCTACACCTTC
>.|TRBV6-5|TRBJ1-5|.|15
CASSRLGGDGQPQHF
TGTGCCAGCAGTCGGCTGGGAGGGGACGGTCAGCCCCAGCATTTT
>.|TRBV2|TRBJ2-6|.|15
CASREDRTGANVLTF
TGTGCCAGCAGGGAGGACAGAACTGGGGCCAACGTCCTGACTTTC
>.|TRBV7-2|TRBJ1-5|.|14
CASSLKGSNQPQHF
TGTGCCAGCAGCTTAAAGGGGAGCAATCAGCCCCAGCATTTT
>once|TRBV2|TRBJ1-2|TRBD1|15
CASRLDRGRNYGYTF
TGTGCCAGCAGATTGGACAGGGGGCGAAACTATGGCTACACCTTC
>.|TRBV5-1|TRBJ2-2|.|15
CASSLVGTNTGELFF
TGCGCCAGCAGCTTGGTAGGGACAAACACCGGGGAGCTGTTTTTT
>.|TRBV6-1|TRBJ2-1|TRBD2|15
CASIFGLAGYNEQFF
TGTGCCAGCATTTTCGGACTAGCAGGATACAATGAGCAGTTCTTC
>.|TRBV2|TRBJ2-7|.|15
CASSPPGHNSYEQYF
TGTGCCAGCAGTCCTCCGGGACACAACTCCTACGAGCAGTACTTC
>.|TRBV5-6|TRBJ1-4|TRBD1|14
CASSETGLGEKLFF
TGTGCCAGCAGCGAGACAGGGTTGGGGGAAAAACTGTTTTTT
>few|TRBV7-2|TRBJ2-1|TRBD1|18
CASSSPDRGLTYYNEQFF
TGTGCCAGCAGCAGCCCGGACAGGGGTCTTACTTACTACAATGAGCAGTTCTTC
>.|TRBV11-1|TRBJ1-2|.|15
CASSFSGVEYYGYTF
TGTGCCAGCAGCTTTTCAGGGGTGGAATACTATGGCTACACCTTC
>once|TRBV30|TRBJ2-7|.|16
CAWSEGSPVNGYEQYF
TGTGCCTGGAGTGAGGGGTCCCCCGTTAACGGTTACGAGCAGTACTTC
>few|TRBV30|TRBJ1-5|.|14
CAWGPGRINQPQHF
TGTGCCTGGGGGCCAGGCAGAATCAATCAGCCCCAGCATTTT
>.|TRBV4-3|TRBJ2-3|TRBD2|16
CASSQGLAGATDTQYF
TGCGCCAGCAGCCAAGGACTAGCGGGGGCCACAGATACGCAGTATTTT
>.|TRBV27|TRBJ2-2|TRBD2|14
CASSSGLGAGELFF
TGTGCCAGCAGTTCGGGACTAGGAGCCGGGGAGCTGTTTTTT
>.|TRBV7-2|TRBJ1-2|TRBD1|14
CASSRTGTNYGYTF
TGTGCCAGCAGCCGGACAGGGACTAACTATGGCTACACCTTC
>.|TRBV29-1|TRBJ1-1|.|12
CSVGIMRTEAFF
TGCAGCGTTGGGATCATGAGGACTGAAGCTTTCTTT
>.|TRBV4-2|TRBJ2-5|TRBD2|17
CASSPGLAGDTVETQYF
TGTGCCAGCAGCCCGGGACTAGCGGGGGATACAGTAGAGACCCAGTACTTC
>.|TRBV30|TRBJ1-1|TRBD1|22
CAWSVRGTGGWSHNNRTAEAFF
TGTGCCTGGAGTGTACGGGGGACAGGGGGCTGGTCCCATAATAACAGAACGGCTGAAGCTTTCTTT
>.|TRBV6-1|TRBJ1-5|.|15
CASSERGGSGQPQHF
TGTGCCAGCAGTGAACGGGGGGGTAGCGGTCAGCCCCAGCATTTT
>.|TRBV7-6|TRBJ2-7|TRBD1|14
CASSSLPTGGQQYF
TGTGCCAGCAGCTCCTTACCTACAGGGGGCCAGCAGTACTTC
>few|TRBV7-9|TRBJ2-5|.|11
CASSLRESKDF
TGTGCCAGCAGCTTGAGGGAGAGCAAAGACTTC
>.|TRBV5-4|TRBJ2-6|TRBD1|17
CASSKGQGNSGANVLTF
TGTGCCAGCAGCAAGGGACAGGGTAACTCTGGGGCCAACGTCCTGACTTTC
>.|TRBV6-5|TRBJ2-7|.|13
CASSSPTAYEQYF
TGTGCCAGCAGTTCACCTACAGCCTACGAGCAGTACTTC
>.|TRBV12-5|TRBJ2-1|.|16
CASGLVGEGYDNEQFF
TGTGCTAGTGGTTTGGTCGGCGAGGGCTACGACAATGAGCAGTTCTTC
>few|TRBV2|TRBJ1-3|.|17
CASSERRDSWAGNTIYF
TGTGCCAGCAGTGAGAGACGGGATAGCTGGGCGGGAAACACCATATATTTT
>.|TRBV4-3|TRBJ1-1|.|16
CASSPKLGTPSTEAFF
TGCGCCAGCAGCCCTAAGTTGGGGACACCAAGCACTGAAGCTTTCTTT
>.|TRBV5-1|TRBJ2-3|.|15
CASSSSVSYTDTQYF
TGCGCCAGCAGCTCTAGCGTTTCCTACACAGATACGCAGTATTTT
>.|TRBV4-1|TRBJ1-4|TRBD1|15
CASSTPGTGIEKLFF
TGCGCCAGCAGTACCCCCGGGACAGGAATTGAAAAACTGTTTTTT
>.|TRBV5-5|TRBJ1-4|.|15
CASRRALGTNEKLFF
TGTGCCAGCAGGCGAGCGTTGGGAACTAATGAAAAACTGTTTTTT